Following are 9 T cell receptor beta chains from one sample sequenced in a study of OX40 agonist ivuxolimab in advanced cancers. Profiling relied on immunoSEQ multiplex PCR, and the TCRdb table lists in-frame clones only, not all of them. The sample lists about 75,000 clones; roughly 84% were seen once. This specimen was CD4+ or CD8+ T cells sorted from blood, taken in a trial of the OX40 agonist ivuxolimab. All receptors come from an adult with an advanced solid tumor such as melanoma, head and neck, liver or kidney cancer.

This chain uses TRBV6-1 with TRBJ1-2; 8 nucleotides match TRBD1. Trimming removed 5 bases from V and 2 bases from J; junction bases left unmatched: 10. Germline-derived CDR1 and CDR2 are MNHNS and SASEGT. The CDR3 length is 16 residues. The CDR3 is CASSKGQGRTNYGYTF. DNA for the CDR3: TGTGCCAGCAGTAAAGGACAGGGAAGGACAAACTATGGCTACACCTTC.

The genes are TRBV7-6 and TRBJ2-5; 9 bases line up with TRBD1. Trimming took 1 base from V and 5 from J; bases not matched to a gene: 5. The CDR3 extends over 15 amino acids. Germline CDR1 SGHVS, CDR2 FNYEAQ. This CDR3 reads CASSLGTGVLETQYF. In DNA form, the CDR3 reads TGTGCCAGCAGCTTAGGGACAGGGGTATTGGAGACCCAGTACTTC. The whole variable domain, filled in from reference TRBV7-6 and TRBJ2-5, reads GAGVSQSPRYKVTKRGQDVALRCDPISGHVSLYWYRQALGQGPEFLTYFNYEAQQDKSGLPNDRFSAERPEGSISTLTIQRTEQRDSAMYRCASSLGTGVLETQYFGPGTRLLVL.

Here the CDR3 reads CAISVDGRGYTF. As DNA, the CDR3 is TGTGCCATCAGTGTTGATGGCCGGGGCTACACCTTC. J is TRBJ1-2 and V is TRBV10-3, with D hard to call. The V gene lost 4 bases and the J gene lost 8 bases, with 11 bases spanning the gap. The CDR3 is 12 residues long. Germline values: CDR1 ENHRY, CDR2 SYGVKD.

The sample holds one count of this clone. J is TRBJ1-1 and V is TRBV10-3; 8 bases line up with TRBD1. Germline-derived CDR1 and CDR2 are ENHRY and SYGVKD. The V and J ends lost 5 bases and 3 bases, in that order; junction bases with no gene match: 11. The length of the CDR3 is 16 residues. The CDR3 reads CAISLGQGIRDTEAFF. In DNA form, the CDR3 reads TGTGCCATCAGTTTAGGACAGGGAATTCGGGACACTGAAGCTTTCTTT.

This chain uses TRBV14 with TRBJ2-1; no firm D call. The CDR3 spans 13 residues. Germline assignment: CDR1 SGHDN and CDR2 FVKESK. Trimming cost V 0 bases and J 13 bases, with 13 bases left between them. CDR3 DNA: TGTGCCAGCAGCCAAGATTCTAGGAGAGGTCAGTTCTTC. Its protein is CASSQDSRRGQFF.

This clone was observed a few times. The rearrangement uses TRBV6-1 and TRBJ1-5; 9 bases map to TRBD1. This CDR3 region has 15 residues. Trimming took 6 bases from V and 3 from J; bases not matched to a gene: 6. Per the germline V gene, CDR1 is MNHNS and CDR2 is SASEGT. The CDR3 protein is CASRATGGPNQPQHF. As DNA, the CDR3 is TGTGCCAGCAGGGCGACAGGGGGGCCCAATCAGCCCCAGCATTTT.

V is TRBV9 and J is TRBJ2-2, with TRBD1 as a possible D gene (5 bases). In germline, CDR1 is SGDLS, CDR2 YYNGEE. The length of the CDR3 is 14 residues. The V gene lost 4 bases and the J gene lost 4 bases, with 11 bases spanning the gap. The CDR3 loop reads CASSPRQSTGELFF. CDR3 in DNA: TGTGCCAGCAGCCCCCGACAGTCCACCGGGGAGCTGTTTTTT.

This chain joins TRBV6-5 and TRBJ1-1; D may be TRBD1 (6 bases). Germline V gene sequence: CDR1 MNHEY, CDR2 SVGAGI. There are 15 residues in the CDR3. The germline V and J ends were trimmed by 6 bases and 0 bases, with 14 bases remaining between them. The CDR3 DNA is TGTGCCAGCAGGTTTCTATCAGGGGTGAACACTGAAGCTTTCTTT. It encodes CASRFLSGVNTEAFF.

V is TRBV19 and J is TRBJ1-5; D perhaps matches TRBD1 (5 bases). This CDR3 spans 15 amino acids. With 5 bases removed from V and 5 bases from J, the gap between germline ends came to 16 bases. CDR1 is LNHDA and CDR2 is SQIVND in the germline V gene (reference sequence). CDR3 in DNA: TGTGCCAGTAGTGTTCTAGGGCAGGGCTATCAGCCCCAGCATTTT. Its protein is CASSVLGQGYQPQHF.